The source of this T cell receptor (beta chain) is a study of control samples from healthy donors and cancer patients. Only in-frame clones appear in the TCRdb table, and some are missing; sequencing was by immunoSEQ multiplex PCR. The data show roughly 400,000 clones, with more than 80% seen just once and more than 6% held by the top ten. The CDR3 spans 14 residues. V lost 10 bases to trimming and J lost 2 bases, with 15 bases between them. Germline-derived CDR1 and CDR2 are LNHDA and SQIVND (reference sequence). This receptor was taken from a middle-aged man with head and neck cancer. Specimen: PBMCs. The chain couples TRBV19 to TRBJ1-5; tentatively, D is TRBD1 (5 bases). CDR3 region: CATSVGGGNQPQHF. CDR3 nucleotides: TGTGCCACCTCCGTGGGGGGAGGCAATCAGCCCCAGCATTTT.